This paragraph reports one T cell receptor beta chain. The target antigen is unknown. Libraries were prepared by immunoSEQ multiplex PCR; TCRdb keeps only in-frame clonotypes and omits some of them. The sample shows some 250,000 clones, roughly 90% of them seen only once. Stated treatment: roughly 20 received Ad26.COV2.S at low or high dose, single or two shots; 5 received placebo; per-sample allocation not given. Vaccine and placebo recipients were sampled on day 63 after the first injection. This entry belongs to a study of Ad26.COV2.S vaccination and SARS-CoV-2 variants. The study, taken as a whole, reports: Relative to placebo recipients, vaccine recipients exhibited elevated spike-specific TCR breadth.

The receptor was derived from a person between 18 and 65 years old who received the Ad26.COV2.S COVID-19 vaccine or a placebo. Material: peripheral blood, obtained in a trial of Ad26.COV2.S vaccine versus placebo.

CDR3 nucleotides: TGTGCCAGCAGCTTAGATGTTGCCGGGGTTCCCACCGGGGAGCTGTTTTTT. Its translation: CASSLDVAGVPTGELFF. The rearrangement uses TRBV7-6 and TRBJ2-2, with a tentative D call TRBD2 (5 bases). The germline gives CDR1 SGHVS, CDR2 FNYEAQ. V was cut by 1 base and J by 4 bases, with 16 bases left in between. The CDR3 spans 17 residues.